The 26 T cell receptor beta chains below come from one sample, sequenced in a study of T cells in Graves' hyperthyroidism and ophthalmopathy. Amplification of TCR beta CDR3 regions used RNA as the template. With the HTBI primer set, the TCR CDR3 went through a first round of RT-PCR. TCRdb passed the multiplex PCR reads through MiXCR, listing each CDR3 protein once. Of 300,000 or so distinct CDR3 sequences listed, about 20% are singletons. Sequencing was done on a sample of blood. Receptor source: a woman between 50 and 59 years old with Graves' hyperthyroidism.

This clonotype was counted many times. V and J are TRBV18 and TRBJ2-2; 8 bases map to TRBD1. V trimming: 3 bases; J trimming: 6 bases; junction bases outside the gene matches: 3. This CDR3 has 14 amino acids. Germline V gives CDR1 KGHSH, CDR2 LQKENI. The CDR3 reads CASSPYRGAGELFF. For the CDR3, the DNA is TGTGCCAGCTCACCGTACAGGGGGGCCGGGGAGCTGTTTTTT.

V and J are TRBV12-3 or TRBV12-4 and TRBJ1-2; D unclear. The V gene lost 6 bases and the J gene lost 3 bases, with 14 bases spanning the gap. This CDR3 contains 14 residues. CDR3 sequence: CASSKHGVYYGYTF. As DNA, the CDR3 is TGTGCCAGCAGCAAACACGGTGTTTACTATGGCTACACCTTC.

The chain couples TRBV13 to TRBJ2-1; TRBD1 aligns across 7 bases. The trim removed 10 bases at V and 9 bases at J, leaving 9 bases unmatched. CDR1 is PRHDT and CDR2 is FYEKMQ in the germline V gene (reference sequence). The CDR3 sequence is 12 residues long. The CDR3, as DNA: TGTGCCACCGACACAGGGGACGGTGAGCAGTTCTTC. This gives the protein CATDTGDGEQFF.

This rearrangement joins TRBV7-3 to TRBJ2-1; no firm D call. The V gene lost 4 bases and the J gene lost 0 bases, with 10 bases spanning the gap. This CDR3 has 15 amino acids. Germline CDR1 is SGHTA and CDR2 is FQGTGA. In DNA, the CDR3 is TGTGCCAGCAGCTCCGACACGAGCTCCTACAATGAGCAGTTCTTC. This translates into CASSSDTSSYNEQFF. The full variable domain, in which reference TRBV7-3 and TRBJ2-1 provide the parts outside the CDR3, is GAGVSQTPSNKVTEKGKYVELRCDPISGHTALYWYRQSLGQGPEFLIYFQGTGAADDSGLPNDRFFAVRPEGSVSTLKIQRTERGDSAVYLCASSSDTSSYNEQFFGPGTRLTVL.

V usage is TRBV12-3 or TRBV12-4 and J usage is TRBJ2-1; 11 bases fit TRBD2. This CDR3 comprises 16 residues. Trimming removed 5 bases from V and 2 bases from J; junction bases left unmatched: 5. This CDR3 is CASSLSTSGAYNEQFF. The CDR3 nucleotides are TGTGCCAGCAGTCTTTCGACTAGCGGGGCCTACAATGAGCAGTTCTTC.

The rearrangement uses TRBV7-9 and TRBJ1-3, with TRBD1 as a possible D gene (5 bases). Trimming took off 2 bases at V and 0 bases at J, with 11 bases between the two ends. Germline V gene data show CDR1 as SEHNR and CDR2 as FQNEAQ (reference sequence). The CDR3 contains 16 residues. CDR3 residues: CASSLFPTASGNTIYF. CDR3 DNA: TGTGCCAGCAGCTTATTCCCGACAGCCTCTGGAAACACCATATATTTT.

This clonotype showed up many times. This chain uses TRBV6-1 with TRBJ1-1; the D gene is possibly TRBD1 (6 bases). With 2 bases removed from V and 6 bases from J, the gap between germline ends came to 16 bases. Germline CDR1 MNHNS, CDR2 SASEGT. This CDR3 comprises 15 residues. CDR3 amino acids: CASSESVGGLAEAFF. CDR3 in DNA: TGTGCCAGCAGTGAATCGGTCGGGGGGCTGGCTGAAGCTTTCTTT.

Only a few counts were recorded for this clonotype. This chain links TRBV6-1 with TRBJ2-7; the match to TRBD1 covers 8 bases. J gave up 2 bases and V 5 bases, and 5 bases lay outside the gene matches. Per germline, CDR1 MNHNS and CDR2 SASEGT. CDR3 length equals 14 residues. This CDR3 is CASSRGQEAYEQYV. CDR3 sequence (DNA): TGTGCCAGCAGTAGGGGACAGGAGGCCTACGAGCAGTACGTC.

This clonotype was counted only a few times. The genes are TRBV10-3 and TRBJ2-1, with D tentatively TRBD1 or TRBD2 (5 bases each). The V gene's germline CDR1 is ENHRY and CDR2 SYGVKD. Trimming cost V 0 bases and J 15 bases, with 12 bases left between them. This CDR3 region has 12 residues. This chain's CDR3 is CAISESDEGLFF. As DNA, the CDR3 is TGTGCCATCAGTGAGTCGGACGAGGGGTTGTTCTTC.

The chain has TRBV6-1 and TRBJ2-1; TRBD2 matches 12 bases. There are 15 residues in the CDR3. Germline-derived CDR1 and CDR2 are MNHNS and SASEGT. With V trimmed by 6 bases and J by 7 bases, 7 bases remained unmatched. CDR3 nucleotides: TGTGCCAGCAGCATCACTAGCGGGGGGCCGAATGAGCAGTTCTTC. This translates into CASSITSGGPNEQFF.

This clonotype was seen repeatedly, ten times or more. The CDR3 DNA sequence: TGTGCCAGCAGTGATAGAGGACAGCAAGAGACCCAGTACTTC. Protein product: CASSDRGQQETQYF. This chain links TRBV2 with TRBJ2-5; TRBD1 is a possible D gene (6 bases). This CDR3 is 14 amino acids long. Germline V gives CDR1 SNHLY, CDR2 FYNNEI. Trimming took off 3 bases at V and 2 bases at J, with 10 bases between the two ends. Based on the CDR3 plus reference TRBV2 and TRBJ2-5, the full variable domain is EPEVTQTPSHQVTQMGQEVILRCVPISNHLYFYWYRQILGQKVEFLVSFYNNEISEKSEIFDDQFSVERPDGSNFTLKIRSTKLEDSAMYFCASSDRGQQETQYFGPGTRLLVL.

This clonotype was detected a few times. The chain employs TRBV7-3 and TRBJ2-1, with 7 bases that match TRBD1. From germline, CDR1 is SGHTA and CDR2 FQGTGA. This CDR3 spans 15 amino acids. The J segment lost 5 bases and the V segment lost 6 bases, leaving 10 bases of the junction unmatched. The CDR3 DNA is TGTGCCAGCAGTAGAGGCACAGGGGTCCACAATGAGCAGTTCTTC. Residues: CASSRGTGVHNEQFF.

On this clonotype itself: A much bigger clone sits one base away, suggesting this may be a read error. This chain joins TRBV28 and TRBJ2-7; D call uncertain. The CDR3 has 18 residues. Trimming cost V 1 base and J 7 bases, with 26 bases left between them. Germline V gene data show CDR1 as MDHEN and CDR2 as SYDVKM. The CDR3 DNA reads as TGTGCCAGCAGTTTATTTACGGCGGTTAGTACTAAGGTGGGAGAGCAGTACTTC. It encodes CASSLFTAVSTKVGEQYF.

This clonotype was observed a few times. The rearrangement joins TRBV9 to TRBJ2-3, with D uncertain. This CDR3 is built from 13 residues. Germline V lookup: CDR1 SGDLS, CDR2 YYNGEE. Trimming took off 4 bases at V and 1 base at J, with 7 bases between the two ends. DNA of the CDR3: TGTGCCAGCAGCCTTACCTGCACAGATACGCAGTATTTT. Translation: CASSLTCTDTQYF. Looking up the rest from reference TRBV9 and TRBJ2-3 gives the full variable domain: DSGVTQTPKHLITATGQRVTLRCSPRSGDLSVYWYQQSLDQGLQFLIQYYNGEERAKGNILERFSAQQFPDLHSELNLSSLELGDSALYFCASSLTCTDTQYFGPGTRLTVL.

The chain combines TRBV27 with TRBJ1-3; D not resolved. The CDR3 runs to 15 residues. CDR1 MNHEY and CDR2 SMNVEV come from the germline V gene (reference sequence). Trimming took 2 bases from V and 0 from J, leaving 8 bases between them. The CDR3 bases are TGTGCCAGCAGTTTAAACCCAAGCTCTGGAAACACCATATATTTT. Translation: CASSLNPSSGNTIYF.

This clonotype has a count of ten or more. The chain joins TRBV3-1 to TRBJ2-1, with no clear D. CDR3 length: 16 amino acids. V lost 0 bases, J lost 5 bases, and 14 bases lay in between. Germline V gene data show CDR1 as LGHDT and CDR2 as YNNKEL (reference sequence). CDR3 DNA sequence: TGTGCCAGCAGCCAAGATCGAGAACCCTTTAACAATGAGCAGTTCTTC. Translating it yields CASSQDREPFNNEQFF.

This clonotype turned up a few times. The genes are TRBV20-1 and TRBJ2-7; 8 bases align to TRBD2. Per the germline V gene, CDR1 is DFQATT and CDR2 is SNEGSKA (reference sequence). The CDR3 runs to 14 residues. CDR3 sequence reads: CSALVSGSIHEQYF. The CDR3 coding sequence is TGCAGCGCCCTGGTGAGCGGGAGTATCCACGAGCAGTACTTC.

In this sample, this clonotype turned up many times. The chain uses TRBV5-1 and TRBJ2-3; D unresolved. Deletions cut 1 base from V and 1 base from J, with 7 bases between. The CDR3 is 14 amino acids. Looked up from germline, CDR1 is SGHRS and CDR2 is YFSETQ. CDR3 loop: CASSLSRGTDTQYF. Written as DNA, the CDR3 is TGCGCCAGCAGCTTGTCTCGGGGCACAGATACGCAGTATTTT.

This chain joins TRBV6-2 or TRBV6-3 and TRBJ2-1; 13 nucleotides line up with TRBD2. The CDR3 has 16 amino acids. The germline gives CDR1 MNHEY, CDR2 SVGEGT. V lost 4 bases and J lost 4; bases outside the gene matches: 4. Written as DNA, the CDR3 is TGTGCCAGCAGTTGGTGGACTAGCGGGAGTTACAATGAGCAGTTCTTC. Amino acid sequence: CASSWWTSGSYNEQFF.

This clonotype was counted only a few times. The chain employs TRBV12-3 or TRBV12-4 and TRBJ1-2; 9 nucleotides align to TRBD1. CDR3 size: 13 residues. Unmatched junction bases numbered 3, after V lost 1 base and J lost 9 bases. CDR3 bases: TGTGCCAGCAGTTTAGGGGACAGGGCTCGCTACACCTTC. Translating it yields CASSLGDRARYTF.

This clonotype was counted between two and nine times. The chain couples TRBV5-1 to TRBJ1-1; 8 nucleotides line up with TRBD1. The junction had 11 bases not matched to a gene; V was cut back by 3 bases and J by 7 bases. CDR3 length equals 15 residues. Per the germline V gene, CDR1 is SGHRS and CDR2 is YFSETQ. The CDR3 protein is CASSSGQGSPHEAFF. CDR3 DNA: TGCGCCAGCAGCTCCGGACAGGGCAGCCCCCATGAAGCTTTCTTT.

This clonotype has only a few counts. The genes are TRBV7-9 and TRBJ1-2; no clear D. Trimming removed 5 bases from V and 4 bases from J, with 17 bases in between. Germline CDR1 SEHNR, CDR2 FQNEAQ (reference sequence). The CDR3 consists of 15 residues. Here the CDR3 DNA reads TGTGCCAGCAGCCACCCGAATGCCCAGCTCTATGGCTACACCTTC. Translated, it gives CASSHPNAQLYGYTF.

This clonotype was picked up many times. The chain is built from TRBV7-9 and TRBJ1-1; D ambiguous. This CDR3 contains 15 residues. CDR1 SEHNR and CDR2 FQNEAQ come from the germline V gene (reference sequence). Trimming shortened V by 5 bases and J by 0 bases, and 13 bases separated the two germline ends. The CDR3 protein is CASSLPPPVNTEAFF. CDR3 coding DNA: TGTGCCAGCAGCCTCCCGCCTCCTGTGAACACTGAAGCTTTCTTT.

In its sample, this clonotype was seen a few times. This probably arose from a read error, given a far larger clone one base away. The V gene is TRBV2, the J gene TRBJ2-5; the D is unclear. Per the germline V gene, CDR1 is SNHLY and CDR2 is FYNNEI. This CDR3 comprises 11 residues. Trimming shortened V by 7 bases and J by 1 base, and 4 bases separated the two germline ends. The CDR3 DNA reads as TGTGCCAGCACCCTCCAAGAGACCCAGTACTTC. Translated, it gives CASTLQETQYF. Full variable domain (outside the CDR3, taken from reference TRBV2 and TRBJ2-5): EPEVTQTPSHQVTQMGQEVILRCVPISNHLYFYWYRQILGQKVEFLVSFYNNEISEKSEIFDDQFSVERPDGSNFTLKIRSTKLEDSAMYFCASTLQETQYFGPGTRLLVL.

This chain connects TRBV7-6 to TRBJ1-4; 8 bases fit TRBD1. This CDR3 comprises 16 residues. From germline, CDR1 is SGHVS and CDR2 FNYEAQ. The V segment lost 0 bases and the J segment 8 bases; nucleotides outside the gene matches: 8. In DNA, the CDR3 is TGTGCCAGCAGCTTAGCTCCGACAGGGGTGGGCGAAAAACTGTTTTTT. Encoded protein: CASSLAPTGVGEKLFF.

This clonotype was picked up a small number of times. The chain carries TRBV5-1 and TRBJ1-2, with a tentative D call TRBD1 (5 bases). The CDR3 is made up of 17 amino acids. Germline loops: CDR1 SGHRS, CDR2 YFSETQ. Trimming removed 0 bases from V and 8 bases from J, with 23 bases in between. DNA for the CDR3: TGCGCCAGCAGCTTGGCCGGGGGTCTGTCGGGAAGTAAAGGCTACACCTTC. Amino acids: CASSLAGGLSGSKGYTF.